This record covers a single T cell receptor (beta chain). These data belong to a study of T-cell reconstitution after alpha-beta-depleted transplantation in children. This CDR3 is built from 12 residues. Trimming cost V 3 bases and J 13 bases, with 15 bases left between them. CDR1 is LNHNV, CDR2 YYDKDF, per germline (reference sequence). Preparing the TCRbeta library involved the use of unique molecular identifiers. MiXCR, run by TCRdb on the PCR reads, gives a single entry per CDR3 protein. The profile covers around 96,000 distinct CDR3 sequences, with 12% appearing a single time and around 13% taken by the ten largest.

The genes are TRBV15 and TRBJ1-2; maybe TRBD1 (5 bases). The receptor comes from a human donor who donated a stem cell graft to a child with inherited bone marrow failure. Sequenced here: PBMCs from the stem cell graft donor, sampled from the stem cell graft. CDR3 coding DNA: TGTGCCACCAGCAGTGGAGAGACAGTTTCCACCTTC. Protein sequence: CATSSGETVSTF.